One and the same sample provided the 28 T cell receptor beta chains below, sequenced in a study of a mutant IDH1 vaccine in newly diagnosed glioma. These receptors are not linked to any known antigen. As to time point: week 5, during vaccination. Mutant IDH1 20-mer peptide, at 300 ug, made up each vaccine dose, with topical imiquimod. Produced via immunoSEQ multiplex PCR; TCRdb's table is partial and in-frame only. Here the sample spans 40,000 or so clones, about 84% being singletons. The input for sequencing was PBMCs, taken from a glioma patient whose treatment included an IDH1 peptide vaccine. All receptors come from a man in his forties or fifties with glioma.

This sequence joins TRBV5-8 and TRBJ1-2; the D gene is possibly TRBD1 (6 bases). Germline V gene sequence: CDR1 SGHTS, CDR2 YDEGEE. The V end was cut by 2 bases, the J end by 8 bases, with 10 bases between. The CDR3 is 12 residues long. The CDR3 sequence is CASSFRDNGYTF. The CDR3 nucleotides read TGTGCCAGCAGCTTCCGGGACAACGGCTACACCTTC.

The V gene is TRBV14, the J gene TRBJ1-1; the D gene is possibly TRBD1 (5 bases). Looked up from germline, CDR1 is SGHDN and CDR2 is FVKESK. This CDR3 has 12 residues. V lost 1 base and J 10 bases, leaving 10 bases between the germline ends. The CDR3 region is CASSQGGVRAFF. CDR3 in DNA: TGTGCCAGCAGCCAAGGGGGGGTGAGAGCTTTCTTT. Variable domain in full (rest from reference TRBV14 and TRBJ1-1): EAGVTQFPSHSVIEKGQTVTLRCDPISGHDNLYWYRRVMGKEIKFLLHFVKESKQDESGMPNNRFLAERTGGTYSTLKVQPAELEDSGVYFCASSQGGVRAFFGQGTRLTVV.

Only one count was recorded for this clone. The V call is TRBV6-5, the J call TRBJ1-2, with D possibly TRBD1 on 6 matching bases. The CDR3 runs 13 residues. In germline, CDR1 is MNHEY, CDR2 SVGAGI. V shed 10 bases and J shed 8 bases, with 20 bases lying between them. CDR3 sequence (DNA): TGTGCCACCCGAGGGGGGGGACAAAGGGGCTACACCTTC. Its translation is CATRGGGQRGYTF.

The chain recombines TRBV6-1 with TRBJ1-4, with a weak D call TRBD1 (5 bases). CDR1 and CDR2 from the germline V gene are MNHNS and SASEGT. This CDR3 is built from 14 residues. The germline V and J ends were trimmed by 1 base and 12 bases, with 15 bases remaining between them. In DNA form, the CDR3 reads TGTGCCAGCAGTGAAGGTGCCGGCCTAGGGGAACTGTTTTTT. Translating gives CASSEGAGLGELFF.

The V call is TRBV30, the J call TRBJ1-2; D is possibly TRBD1 (5 bases). Germline V gene data show CDR1 as GTSNPN and CDR2 as SVGIG (reference sequence). V was pared by 2 bases and J by 7 bases, with 14 bases between. The CDR3 consists of 13 residues. The CDR3 sequence: CAWSPQGVGGYTF. Written as DNA, the CDR3 is TGTGCCTGGAGTCCTCAGGGAGTGGGTGGCTACACCTTC.

This chain joins TRBV5-1 and TRBJ1-6; 8 positions agree with TRBD1. V trimming: 0 bases; J trimming: 6 bases; junction bases outside the gene matches: 2. The CDR3 contains 15 residues. Germline V lookup: CDR1 SGHRS, CDR2 YFSETQ. The CDR3 nucleotides are TGCGCCAGCAGCTTGGACGGACAGGGTAATTCACCCCTCCACTTT. Encoded protein: CASSLDGQGNSPLHF.

V gene TRBV5-8 combines with J gene TRBJ2-5; D ambiguous. V was pared by 4 bases and J by 2 bases, with 15 bases between. The CDR3 consists of 15 residues. Germline V gene lookup returns CDR1 SGHTS and CDR2 YDEGEE. CDR3 nucleotides: TGTGCCAGCAGCCCGTGGCGGCCAGATCAAGAGACCCAGTACTTC. Translating gives CASSPWRPDQETQYF.

The V and J genes are TRBV18 and TRBJ1-4; TRBD1 is a possible D gene (6 bases). Germline-derived CDR1 and CDR2 are KGHSH and LQKENI. V shed 2 bases and J shed 4 bases, with 11 bases lying between them. The length of the CDR3 is 15 residues. In nucleotides, the CDR3 is TGTGCCAGCTCACCATTGGACAGTATTAATGAAAAACTGTTTTTT. It yields the protein CASSPLDSINEKLFF.

There are a few counts of this clone. The CDR3 protein is CATSRDSRTTKNIQYF. The DNA of the CDR3 is TGTGCCACCAGCAGAGATTCGAGGACGACCAAAAACATTCAGTACTTC. V and J are TRBV15 and TRBJ2-4; D remains unclear. CDR1 and CDR2 (germline): LNHNV, YYDKDF (reference sequence). The germline V and J ends were trimmed by 0 bases and 2 bases, with 11 bases remaining between them. The length of the CDR3 is 16 residues.

The chain joins TRBV19 to TRBJ1-6, with no clear D. The V end lost 3 bases, the J end lost 7 bases, and 13 bases lay between the germline ends. The CDR3 consists of 15 residues. From germline, CDR1 is LNHDA and CDR2 SQIVND (reference sequence). The CDR3 DNA follows: TGTGCCAGTAGTATGGGTGCCCGTCCCAATTCACCCCTCCACTTT. It is translated as CASSMGARPNSPLHF.

Comment on this clone: Additional DNA sequences in this sample encode the identical CDR3. The chain has TRBV5-1 and TRBJ1-3; TRBD1 is a possible D gene (5 bases). The CDR3 totals 13 residues. The V gene lost 5 bases and the J gene lost 4 bases, with 10 bases spanning the gap. Germline-derived CDR1 and CDR2 are SGHRS and YFSETQ. CDR3 sequence: CASSPGSGNTIYF. Here the CDR3 DNA reads TGCGCCAGCAGTCCAGGGTCAGGAAACACCATATATTTT.

The genes are TRBV5-6 and TRBJ1-2, with 11 bases lining up with TRBD1. CDR1 and CDR2 from the germline V gene are SGHDT and YYEEEE. V shed 6 bases, J shed 4 bases, and the junction held 5 bases outside the gene matches. The CDR3 has 14 amino acids. The CDR3 DNA reads TGTGCCAGCAACATGGACAGGGGGCTCTATGGCTACACCTTC. Encoded protein: CASNMDRGLYGYTF. Drawing the rest from reference TRBV5-6 and TRBJ1-2, the complete variable domain is DAGVTQSPTHLIKTRGQQVTLRCSPKSGHDTVSWYQQALGQGPQFIFQYYEEEERQRGNFPDRFSGHQFPNYSSELNVNALLLGDSALYLCASNMDRGLYGYTFGSGTRLTVV.

V and J are TRBV18 and TRBJ2-2; tentatively, D is TRBD1 or TRBD2 (5 bases each). CDR3 length: 14 amino acids. Germline assignment: CDR1 KGHSH and CDR2 LQKENI. The V end was cut by 3 bases, the J end by 5 bases, with 10 bases between. The CDR3 bases are TGTGCCAGCTCACCCCTAGAGGGGACCGGGGAGCTGTTTTTT. Its protein product is CASSPLEGTGELFF. Using reference TRBV18 and TRBJ2-2 for the parts outside the CDR3, the full variable domain is NAGVMQNPRHLVRRRGQEARLRCSPMKGHSHVYWYRQLPEEGLKFMVYLQKENIIDESGMPKERFSAEFPKEGPSILRIQQVVRGDSAAYFCASSPLEGTGELFFGEGSRLTVL.

There are a few counts of this clone. The rearrangement joins TRBV25-1 to TRBJ1-2; no firm D call. V was trimmed by 5 bases and J by 4 bases, leaving 11 bases between them. Per the germline V gene, CDR1 is MGHDK and CDR2 is SYGVNS. There are 13 residues in the CDR3. CDR3 sequence: CASSPLGFYGYTF. For the CDR3, the DNA is TGTGCCAGCAGTCCACTAGGGTTCTATGGCTACACCTTC.

This sequence joins TRBV7-8 and TRBJ2-2, with 10 bases matching TRBD2. J lost 2 bases, V lost 4 bases, and 7 bases had no gene match. CDR3 size: 17 residues. Per the germline V gene, CDR1 is SGHVS and CDR2 is FQNEAQ. The CDR3 is CASSSPGLAKNTGELFF. For the CDR3, the DNA is TGTGCCAGCAGCTCGCCGGGACTAGCGAAAAACACCGGGGAGCTGTTTTTT.

The V call is TRBV27, the J call TRBJ2-5; tentatively, D is TRBD2 (5 bases). CDR3 length: 15 amino acids. Germline assignment: CDR1 MNHEY and CDR2 SMNVEV (reference sequence). The V end lost 4 bases, the J end lost 7 bases, and 19 bases lay between the germline ends. The CDR3 nucleotides read TGTGCCAGCAGTTCCCACTCGACTTGGGCGGGGACCCAGTACTTC. It encodes CASSSHSTWAGTQYF.

This chain joins TRBV11-2 and TRBJ2-1, with a weak D call TRBD1 (5 bases). CDR1 SGHAT and CDR2 FQNNGV come from the germline V gene. Trimming took off 5 bases at V and 4 bases at J, with 15 bases between the two ends. This CDR3 comprises 15 residues. CDR3 DNA: TGTGCCAGCAGCCCTCAGGGCCTCCAATACAATGAGCAGTTCTTC. It specifies CASSPQGLQYNEQFF.

Written as DNA, the CDR3 is TGTGCCAGCAGCGTAGAAGCTTCAACTAATGAAAAACTGTTTTTT. Translation gives CASSVEASTNEKLFF. The V call is TRBV9, the J call TRBJ1-4; no definite D call. The V gene's germline CDR1 is SGDLS and CDR2 YYNGEE. The CDR3 totals 15 residues. Trimming removed 0 bases from V and 0 bases from J, with 6 bases in between.

CDR3 sequence: CASSRSGQGTYEQYF. CDR3 DNA sequence: TGTGCCAGCAGCCGCTCGGGACAGGGAACCTACGAGCAGTACTTC. The rearrangement uses TRBV5-4 and TRBJ2-7, with 9 bases fitting TRBD1. Germline V gene data show CDR1 as SGHNT and CDR2 as YYREEE (reference sequence). The CDR3 loop spans 15 amino acids. The V segment lost 4 bases and the J segment 2 bases; nucleotides outside the gene matches: 7.

The chain links TRBV6-1 to TRBJ1-6; TRBD1 might be the D (6 bases). The germline V and J ends were trimmed by 4 bases and 10 bases, with 14 bases remaining between them. Germline lookup yields CDR1 MNHNS and CDR2 SASEGT. This CDR3 spans 14 amino acids. The CDR3 nucleotides read TGTGCCAGCAGTGCCAACACAGGGTCCTCACCCCTCCACTTT. Translated: CASSANTGSSPLHF.

The genes are TRBV2 and TRBJ1-6; 10 nucleotides agree with TRBD1. The length of the CDR3 is 15 residues. CDR1 SNHLY and CDR2 FYNNEI come from the germline V gene. Germline trimming cut 3 bases from V and 9 bases from J; bases unmatched to any gene: 5. The CDR3 nucleotides are TGTGCCAGCAGTGACCGGACAGGGGGGTCTTCACCCCTCCACTTT. As protein: CASSDRTGGSSPLHF.

The chain links TRBV5-1 to TRBJ1-6, with D unresolved. Between the trimmed V and J ends, which lost 4 bases and 7 bases, there was a span of 15 bases. This CDR3 contains 15 residues. Germline loops: CDR1 SGHRS, CDR2 YFSETQ. The DNA for the CDR3 is TGCGCCAGCAGCCCGGACCGGTCTCCCAATTCACCCCTCCACTTT. Amino acid sequence: CASSPDRSPNSPLHF.

The chain combines TRBV4-1 with TRBJ1-2; possibly TRBD1 for D (5 bases). CDR3 size: 16 residues. Trimming removed 0 bases at V and 4 bases at J, with 15 bases between. Germline lookup yields CDR1 MGHRA and CDR2 YSYEKL. This chain's CDR3 is CASSQDTYGGGYGYTF. CDR3 sequence (DNA): TGCGCCAGCAGCCAAGATACGTACGGGGGTGGCTATGGCTACACCTTC.

V usage is TRBV14 and J usage is TRBJ1-1; possible D gene TRBD1, 5 bases. The germline CDR1 and CDR2 sequences are SGHDN and FVKESK. This CDR3 has 16 amino acids. V shed 4 bases and J shed 1 base, with 16 bases lying between them. The CDR3 reads CASSPHAGGWNTEAFF. For the CDR3, the DNA is TGTGCCAGCAGCCCGCACGCCGGGGGATGGAACACTGAAGCTTTCTTT.

This clone appeared a single time. V is TRBV5-1 and J is TRBJ1-1; TRBD1 is a possible D gene (6 bases). The V and J ends lost 4 bases and 2 bases respectively, with 15 bases between them. The germline V gene encodes CDR1 SGHRS and CDR2 YFSETQ. The CDR3 covers 15 residues. CDR3 DNA sequence: TGCGCCAGCAGCCCGGCGGGGGCGCGCAACACTGAAGCTTTCTTT. Translated, it gives CASSPAGARNTEAFF.

This clone was seen a handful of times. The chain couples TRBV2 to TRBJ1-2; TRBD1 agrees at 7 bases. This CDR3 has 15 amino acids. Losses at the gene ends were 7 bases for V and 0 bases for J; bases not matched to a gene: 8. The germline gives CDR1 SNHLY, CDR2 FYNNEI. CDR3 loop: CASTPDRRANYGYTF. The CDR3 nucleotides read TGTGCCAGCACCCCGGACAGGAGAGCTAACTATGGCTACACCTTC. Full variable domain (rest looked up from reference TRBV2 and TRBJ1-2): EPEVTQTPSHQVTQMGQEVILRCVPISNHLYFYWYRQILGQKVEFLVSFYNNEISEKSEIFDDQFSVERPDGSNFTLKIRSTKLEDSAMYFCASTPDRRANYGYTFGSGTRLTVV.

The CDR3 region has the DNA TGTGCCAGCAGCCAAGATCAGTTGGACTCGAACACCGGGGAGCTGTTTTTT. Translating gives CASSQDQLDSNTGELFF. The chain carries TRBV4-2 and TRBJ2-2; weak D call: TRBD2 (5 bases). The CDR3 extends over 17 amino acids. In germline, CDR1 is LGHNA, CDR2 YNFKEQ. Trimming removed 0 bases at V and 0 bases at J, with 11 bases between.

The chain recombines TRBV6-5 with TRBJ1-6, with 8 bases aligning to TRBD1. Germline V CDR1 and CDR2: MNHEY, SVGAGI. The ends lost 2 bases at V and 7 bases at J; junction bases unmatched: 4. This CDR3 spans 15 amino acids. The DNA for the CDR3 is TGTGCCAGCAGTTACGGGGACAGGCTAAATTCACCCCTCCACTTT. It is translated as CASSYGDRLNSPLHF.